Each of the 8 T cell receptor beta chains below was sequenced from the same sample in a study of CD8 T cells in Susac syndrome. An input of 0.5 to 1 ug of RNA was subjected to reverse transcription using random hexamers. TCRdb recomputed calls from the immunoSEQ multiplex PCR reads with MiXCR, one row per CDR3 protein. The sample lists more than 80,000 distinct CDR3 sequences, roughly 95% seen once, with approximately 0.41% in the top ten. Material: CD8+ T cells from PBMCs. These receptors were obtained from a human donor with Susac syndrome.

V is TRBV13 and J is TRBJ2-5, with 11 bases that match TRBD2. Per the germline V gene, CDR1 is PRHDT and CDR2 is FYEKMQ (reference sequence). The CDR3 is 15 amino acids. V was clipped by 3 bases and J by 5 bases; unmatched bases: 5. CDR3: CASSFSGGVPETQYF. The CDR3 bases are TGTGCCAGCAGCTTTAGCGGGGGGGTCCCGGAGACCCAGTACTTC.

The gene calls are TRBV2 and TRBJ2-5; TRBD1 might be the D (6 bases). Deletions cut 3 bases from V and 3 bases from J, with 8 bases between. This CDR3 region has 13 residues. Germline values: CDR1 SNHLY, CDR2 FYNNEI. CDR3: CASSEAGEETQYF. The CDR3 bases are TGTGCCAGCAGTGAGGCAGGGGAAGAGACCCAGTACTTC.

This sequence joins TRBV5-6 and TRBJ2-5, with D uncertain. Germline loops: CDR1 SGHDT, CDR2 YYEEEE. Trimming removed 0 bases at V and 1 base at J, with 4 bases between. This CDR3 is 13 amino acids long. CDR3 in amino acids: CASSLVSQETQYF. In DNA form, the CDR3 reads TGTGCCAGCAGCTTGGTGTCCCAAGAGACCCAGTACTTC. Full variable domain (remainder filled in from reference TRBV5-6 and TRBJ2-5): DAGVTQSPTHLIKTRGQQVTLRCSPKSGHDTVSWYQQALGQGPQFIFQYYEEEERQRGNFPDRFSGHQFPNYSSELNVNALLLGDSALYLCASSLVSQETQYFGPGTRLLVL.

The chain recombines TRBV27 with TRBJ2-3; tentative D call: TRBD1 (5 bases). The germline V gene encodes CDR1 MNHEY and CDR2 SMNVEV (reference sequence). There are 12 residues in the CDR3. V was shortened by 5 bases and J by 3 bases, with 6 bases between the two germline ends. For the CDR3, the DNA is TGTGCCAGCAGTAAGGGGACAGATACGCAGTATTTT. Translating it yields CASSKGTDTQYF.

The genes are TRBV30 and TRBJ2-5; TRBD2 matches 9 bases. CDR3 size: 14 residues. Per germline, CDR1 GTSNPN and CDR2 SVGIG (reference sequence). The V and J ends lost 3 bases and 0 bases, in that order; junction bases with no gene match: 2. CDR3 sequence: CAWRAGGHQETQYF. CDR3 coding DNA: TGTGCCTGGAGAGCGGGGGGCCACCAAGAGACCCAGTACTTC.

The V gene is TRBV12-3 or TRBV12-4, the J gene TRBJ2-4; D uncertain. Trimming left V 1 base short and J 8 bases short, with 6 bases between. This CDR3 comprises 12 residues. The CDR3 region has the DNA TGTGCCAGCAGTTTAGACATCGACATTCAGTACTTC. Residues: CASSLDIDIQYF.

The J gene is TRBJ1-1, the V gene TRBV5-6; D is ambiguous. Trimming pared 4 bases from V and 7 bases from J, leaving 11 bases between. The CDR3 runs to 12 residues. Germline-derived CDR1 and CDR2 are SGHDT and YYEEEE. This CDR3 reads CASSDLQSEAFF. CDR3 nucleotides: TGTGCCAGCAGCGACCTACAGAGTGAAGCTTTCTTT. The whole variable domain, filled in from reference TRBV5-6 and TRBJ1-1, reads DAGVTQSPTHLIKTRGQQVTLRCSPKSGHDTVSWYQQALGQGPQFIFQYYEEEERQRGNFPDRFSGHQFPNYSSELNVNALLLGDSALYLCASSDLQSEAFFGQGTRLTVV.

The CDR3 protein is CSARKSDRNEKLFF. The CDR3 DNA follows: TGCAGTGCTAGAAAGTCTGATCGGAATGAAAAACTGTTTTTT. This rearrangement joins TRBV20-1 to TRBJ1-4; no reliable D call. Germline CDR1 is DFQATT and CDR2 is SNEGSKA (reference sequence). This CDR3 has 14 amino acids. V lost 2 bases to trimming and J lost 5 bases, with 12 bases between them.